The 12 T cell receptor beta chains below come from one sample, sequenced in a study of blood T cell repertoires in COVID-19. The assay was immunoSEQ multiplex PCR, and TCRdb's table has in-frame clones only and misses some. The sample lists approximately 450,000 clones; more than 85% were seen once. The specimen was peripheral blood. The receptors stem from a woman aged 30 to 39 with acute or convalescent COVID-19.

This chain's CDR3 is CASRNRVYGNTIYF. In DNA form, the CDR3 reads TGTGCCAGCAGGAACAGGGTTTATGGAAACACCATATATTTT. This chain links TRBV5-6 with TRBJ1-3; weak D call: TRBD1 (6 bases). Trimming left V 5 bases short and J 3 bases short, with 12 bases between. Germline V CDR1 and CDR2: SGHDT, YYEEEE. The length of the CDR3 is 14 residues.

The chain recombines TRBV9 with TRBJ1-2; D gene unclear. There are 15 residues in the CDR3. Germline V CDR1 and CDR2: SGDLS, YYNGEE. V was cut by 3 bases and J by 4 bases, with 16 bases left in between. In nucleotides, the CDR3 is TGTGCCAGCAGCGCAAAGGAGGGATTCTTCTATGGCTACACCTTC. Amino acids: CASSAKEGFFYGYTF.

CDR3 DNA sequence: TGTGCCAGCAGCTTAGGGCAGAACTATGGCTACACCTTC. Translation: CASSLGQNYGYTF. The rearrangement links TRBV11-2 to TRBJ1-2; D is ambiguous. The V end lost 1 base, the J end lost 2 bases, and 5 bases lay between the germline ends. This CDR3 region has 13 residues. The germline V gene encodes CDR1 SGHAT and CDR2 FQNNGV.

The rearrangement joins TRBV5-1 to TRBJ2-1, with TRBD1 matching over 8 bases. V trimming: 2 bases; J trimming: 5 bases; junction bases outside the gene matches: 6. Germline V lookup: CDR1 SGHRS, CDR2 YFSETQ. The CDR3 runs to 15 residues. The CDR3 DNA reads as TGCGCCAGCAGCTTTTACGGACAGGGAAACAATGAGCAGTTCTTC. Its protein product is CASSFYGQGNNEQFF.

In this sample, this clone turned up once. V usage is TRBV30 and J usage is TRBJ1-1; tentatively, D is TRBD1 (6 bases). Germline lookup yields CDR1 GTSNPN and CDR2 SVGIG (reference sequence). The CDR3 runs to 14 residues. V was shortened by 2 bases and J by 6 bases, with 16 bases between the two germline ends. CDR3 bases: TGTGCCTGGAGTCATCAGGGGCGGAGAGCTGAAGCTTTCTTT. This translates into CAWSHQGRRAEAFF.

V and J are TRBV7-8 and TRBJ2-1; D might be TRBD2 (6 bases). This CDR3 spans 16 amino acids. The V gene's germline CDR1 is SGHVS and CDR2 FQNEAQ. Trimming took 1 base from V and 11 from J, leaving 21 bases between them. The CDR3 DNA sequence: TGTGCCAGCAGCTTAGTTCGTAGGCAGGGAGGCTACAAGCAGTTCTTC. As protein: CASSLVRRQGGYKQFF.

This clone was found once. This chain uses TRBV14 with TRBJ2-3, with D tentatively TRBD2 (5 bases). Germline V gives CDR1 SGHDN, CDR2 FVKESK. Trimming cost V 1 base and J 6 bases, with 14 bases left between them. This CDR3 contains 15 residues. DNA for the CDR3: TGTGCCAGCAGCCAAGTATCTAGGGAGTGGGATACGCAGTATTTT. It encodes CASSQVSREWDTQYF.

This chain joins TRBV6-5 and TRBJ2-7; D might be TRBD1 (6 bases). Trimming shortened V by 6 bases and J by 1 base, and 16 bases separated the two germline ends. The V gene's germline CDR1 is MNHEY and CDR2 SVGAGI. This CDR3 spans 15 amino acids. The CDR3 protein is CASRSSGVSSYEQYF. In DNA, the CDR3 is TGTGCCAGCAGATCTTCAGGGGTCTCTTCCTACGAGCAGTACTTC.

The chain carries TRBV19 and TRBJ2-4, with D possibly TRBD1 on 5 matching bases. The CDR3 contains 13 residues. Germline V gene sequence: CDR1 LNHDA, CDR2 SQIVND (reference sequence). V shed 4 bases and J shed 6 bases, with 10 bases lying between them. The CDR3 region is CASSSSQGNIQYF. CDR3 nucleotide sequence: TGTGCCAGTAGTAGCAGCCAGGGAAACATTCAGTACTTC.

CDR3 sequence: CASSLNPGGGGRYGYTF. DNA of the CDR3: TGTGCCAGCAGTTTAAATCCCGGTGGGGGGGGCAGGTATGGCTACACCTTC. The chain joins TRBV28 to TRBJ1-2, with a possible D match to TRBD1 (6 bases). Germline V gene sequence: CDR1 MDHEN, CDR2 SYDVKM. CDR3 length equals 17 residues. Trimming stripped 2 bases from V and 5 bases from J, with 21 bases between.

The rearrangement joins TRBV9 to TRBJ2-7, with D possibly being TRBD1 (6 bases). The CDR3 spans 17 residues. CDR1 and CDR2 from the germline V gene are SGDLS and YYNGEE. The ends were cut back, 0 bases at V and 3 bases at J, with 19 bases in the middle. CDR3 sequence reads: CASSVEDSLIYFYEQYF. The DNA of the CDR3 is TGTGCCAGCAGCGTAGAGGACAGCCTTATTTACTTCTACGAGCAGTACTTC.

This chain links TRBV30 with TRBJ1-5, with D perhaps matching TRBD1 (5 bases). V lost 1 base to trimming and J lost 7 bases, with 14 bases between them. Per the germline V gene, CDR1 is GTSNPN and CDR2 is SVGIG (reference sequence). The CDR3 has 14 residues. The CDR3 DNA sequence: TGTGCCTGGAGTGCGGGGAGGGGTGGACAGCCCCAGCATTTT. Its translation: CAWSAGRGGQPQHF.